This T cell receptor (beta chain) originates from a study of vaccination and CD4 T cells after COVID-19 (dated by TCRdb to between 2021 and 2022). Study-level background: Convalescent patients had a positive SARS-CoV-2 result on nasal swab PCR, and of these patients, nine had mild disease and one had severe disease. Participants received two doses of either the Pfizer-BioNTech BNT162b2 vaccine (n=8) or the Moderna mRNA-1273 vaccine (n=2). In 10 COVID-19 convalescent patients and 4 infection-naive healthy vaccine recipients, the spike-specific CD4+ TCR repertoire before mRNA vaccination was compared with the repertoire after mRNA vaccination. As controls, cultures received a CEFX viral epitope pool (the positive control), an HIV-1 Nef peptide pool (the negative control), or no peptide at all. Post-COVID blood samples were collected from convalescent patients a median of roughly 100 days after diagnosis, with a range of roughly 30 to 161 days. The time from the second vaccine dose to post-vaccine blood sampling had a median of 72 days and ranged from about 14 to 250 days. For stimulating the cultures, overlapping spike peptide pools were used, derived from SARS-CoV-2 as well as from the common cold coronaviruses HCoV-NL63, HCoV-OC43 and HCoV-229E. The convalescent cohort included six males and four females, with two Hispanic individuals, seven Caucasians, two Asians and one multiracial person.

There are a few counts of this clonotype. Which antigen it targets is not known. Base qualities are not recorded, but no much larger clone differs from it by a single base. The library was obtained by PCR. At the Johns Hopkins FTIC core, DNA from the cultured CD4+ T cells underwent TCR sequencing with the Oncomine TCR Beta short-read assay. The QIAamp micro DNA kit was used to extract genomic DNA from the cultured CD4+ T cells. The Oncomine TCR Beta libraries from cultured CD4+ T cells were pooled using unique dual indexes and then sequenced on an Illumina iSeq 100. As for how the authors treated the data: Non-productive sequences were filtered out, and CDR3s that did not start with C, did not end with F or W, or were shorter than 7 amino acids were discarded. The MANAFEST web application was used to identify antigen-specific clonotypes by comparing peptide-stimulated wells against reference wells and other culture wells. An FDR below 0.05, an odds ratio above 5, and a productive frequency above 0.1% in at least two of three replicate wells were required for clones to be considered positive. Cross-reactive clonotypes were defined as significantly expanded in both SARS-CoV-2 spike wells and at least one common cold coronavirus spike condition. Levenshtein distances (stringdist) and unrooted phylogenetic trees (ape) in R version 3.6.1 were used to assess CDR3 homology. TCRdb itself trimmed the public reads at Q25 with fastp, ran MiXCR and retained productive beta chains. Each record represents a unique CDR3 protein, reported with the most common genes and DNA among its rows. TCRdb, rather than the study authors, made the V and J calls. This sample is represented by about 16,000 distinct CDR3 sequences; roughly half of them were singletons. The biggest ten clones account for 12% of the sample.

The research as a whole found: Of the vaccine-specific clones in convalescent patients, 304 of 307, or nearly all, reacted only to SARS-CoV-2 spike and did not cross-react with common cold coronaviruses. The median count of SARS-CoV-2-reactive clonotypes went up from 20 to 25 after infection to more than 30 after vaccination, although the change was not significant. The study included relatively few convalescent patients and did not analyze early timepoints after natural infection. In convalescent patients, a median around 86% of post-vaccine SARS-CoV-2-reactive clones were detected only after vaccination, suggesting vaccine-specific priming.

In the paper's terms, the treatment or condition label means: approximately 9-day PBMC culture with coronavirus spike peptide pools or control peptides (ViraFEST assay). The ViraFEST assay was used in the study, in which antigen-specific T cells were expanded with peptide pools and expanded clonotypes were subsequently identified by TCR sequencing. The convalescent patients' positive SARS-CoV-2 PCR tests fell between March and December 2020, which was before the Alpha, Beta and Delta variants emerged in the United States. Each well held 2.2 million or so PBMCs cultured with 9 to 10 ug/ml peptide pools in IMDM containing roughly 4.7% human AB serum and 7.5 to 10 IU/ml IL-2. On days 3 and 7, half of the culture medium was replaced with fresh IL-2-containing medium. After roughly 9 days of culture, CD4+ T cells were isolated by negative selection with the EasySep CD4+ T cell isolation kit. Ficoll-Paque Plus gradient centrifugation was used to isolate PBMCs from whole blood, and the isolated PBMCs were then either used fresh or cryopreserved at -140C. Culture conditions were generally each tested in triplicate wells.

The sequence was collected from a human donor who had recovered from COVID-19. Sequencing was done on a sample of CD4+ T cells from blood, cultured in vitro.

The DNA sequence follows: TGTGCCAGCAGCCCCGTAGGTAATGAGCAGTTCTTC. Its protein is CASSPVGNEQFF. This chain is built from TRBV7-9 and TRBJ2-1, with no reliable assignment of the D segment. Reading from cysteine to phenylalanine, the CDR3 counts 12 amino acids. The DNA shown is the 36-base CDR3, in frame from base 1. CDR1 and CDR2 (SEHNR, FQNEAQ) derive from the germline V gene (reference sequence). V drops 5 bases and J drops 7 bases, leaving 9 bases in between.